This is a list of T cell receptor beta chains from one sample in a study of blood T cell repertoires in COVID-19. Sequenced by immunoSEQ multiplex PCR; TCRdb stores in-frame clones only, minus some. There are 70,000 to 90,000 clones in the sample; around four fifths occur only once, and around a sixth lies in the top ten. Sequenced input: peripheral blood. The source of these receptors is a woman older than 75 with acute or convalescent COVID-19. CDR3s include the opening cysteine and the closing phenylalanine or tryptophan. Fields, in order: CDR3 protein, CDR3 DNA, D gene, CDR3 length, V gene, J gene, clone size. The D gene is left open where the match is weak. Size is omitted from some rows. Given values are once, few, many or a class for expanded clones.

CDR3aa: CAITPDSNNQPQHF; CDR3nt: TGTGCCATCACTCCCGACAGCAACAATCAGCCCCAGCATTTT; d_gene: .; len: 14; v_gene: TRBV10-3; j_gene: TRBJ1-5; abundance: once
CDR3aa: CATSRDRGAEAFF; CDR3nt: TGTGCCACCAGCAGAGATAGAGGCGCTGAAGCTTTCTTT; d_gene: .; len: 13; v_gene: TRBV15; j_gene: TRBJ1-1; abundance: .
CDR3aa: CASSAYSGTPGTQYF; CDR3nt: TGCGCCAGCAGCGCCTACAGCGGAACTCCGGGTACGCAGTATTTT; d_gene: .; len: 15; v_gene: TRBV5-1; j_gene: TRBJ2-3; abundance: .
CDR3aa: CASSLRGGSNEQFF; CDR3nt: TGTGCCAGCAGCTTACGCGGGGGTAGTAATGAGCAGTTCTTC; d_gene: TRBD2; len: 14; v_gene: TRBV11-3; j_gene: TRBJ2-1; abundance: .
CDR3aa: CASGQTGSSYEQYF; CDR3nt: TGTGCCAGCGGTCAGACAGGGAGCTCCTACGAGCAGTACTTC; d_gene: TRBD1; len: 14; v_gene: TRBV6-5; j_gene: TRBJ2-7; abundance: few
CDR3aa: CASSQGNQPQHF; CDR3nt: TGTGCCAGCAGTCAGGGGAATCAGCCCCAGCATTTT; d_gene: .; len: 12; v_gene: TRBV12-3/TRBV12-4; j_gene: TRBJ1-5; abundance: .
CDR3aa: CASSLASSFSGNTIYF; CDR3nt: TGTGCCAGCAGCTTAGCCTCGTCTTTCTCTGGAAACACCATATATTTT; d_gene: .; len: 16; v_gene: TRBV13; j_gene: TRBJ1-3; abundance: .
CDR3aa: CASSLTSGADTQYF; CDR3nt: TGCGCCAGCAGCCTAACTAGCGGGGCAGATACGCAGTATTTT; d_gene: TRBD2; len: 14; v_gene: TRBV4-1; j_gene: TRBJ2-3; abundance: few
CDR3aa: CASSVEDSSNQPQHF; CDR3nt: TGTGCCAGCAGCGTAGAGGACAGTAGCAATCAGCCCCAGCATTTT; d_gene: .; len: 15; v_gene: TRBV9; j_gene: TRBJ1-5; abundance: .
CDR3aa: CASSPRGRLAGPGELFF; CDR3nt: TGTGCCAGCAGCCCCCGTGGACGACTAGCGGGTCCCGGGGAGCTGTTTTTT; d_gene: TRBD2; len: 17; v_gene: TRBV3-1/TRBV3-2; j_gene: TRBJ2-2; abundance: once
CDR3aa: CAWSVPGDNSPLHF; CDR3nt: TGTGCCTGGAGTGTACCGGGTGATAATTCACCCCTCCACTTT; d_gene: .; len: 14; v_gene: TRBV30; j_gene: TRBJ1-6; abundance: .
CDR3aa: CAWSSDRLPVSYNEQFF; CDR3nt: TGTGCCTGGAGTTCGGATAGACTACCCGTCTCCTACAATGAGCAGTTCTTC; d_gene: .; len: 17; v_gene: TRBV30; j_gene: TRBJ2-1; abundance: .
CDR3aa: CASSLDGYEQYF; CDR3nt: TGTGCCAGCAGCTTGGACGGCTACGAGCAGTACTTC; d_gene: .; len: 12; v_gene: TRBV5-5; j_gene: TRBJ2-7; abundance: .
CDR3aa: CASSEGGTFTYGYTF; CDR3nt: TGTGCCAGCAGTGAGGGAGGGACCTTTACTTATGGCTACACCTTC; d_gene: .; len: 15; v_gene: TRBV6-1; j_gene: TRBJ1-2; abundance: .
CDR3aa: CASSLDLGSWGSGANVLTF; CDR3nt: TGCGCCAGCAGCTTGGATCTGGGGAGTTGGGGCTCTGGGGCCAACGTCCTGACTTTC; d_gene: .; len: 19; v_gene: TRBV5-1; j_gene: TRBJ2-6; abundance: .
CDR3aa: CASSLDGTPNTEAFF; CDR3nt: TGCGCCAGCAGCTTGGACGGGACACCTAACACTGAAGCTTTCTTT; d_gene: .; len: 15; v_gene: TRBV5-1; j_gene: TRBJ1-1; abundance: .
CDR3aa: CASSYLSATGTYEQYF; CDR3nt: TGTGCCAGCAGTTACTTGAGCGCGACAGGGACCTACGAGCAGTACTTC; d_gene: TRBD1; len: 16; v_gene: TRBV6-5; j_gene: TRBJ2-7; abundance: .
CDR3aa: CASSPGLAGASDTQYF; CDR3nt: TGCGCCAGCAGCCCGGGACTAGCGGGAGCATCAGATACGCAGTATTTT; d_gene: TRBD2; len: 16; v_gene: TRBV5-1; j_gene: TRBJ2-3; abundance: .
CDR3aa: CASSATGTLGNTIYF; CDR3nt: TGTGCCAGCAGCGCCACCGGGACACTTGGAAACACCATATATTTT; d_gene: .; len: 15; v_gene: TRBV9; j_gene: TRBJ1-3; abundance: few
CDR3aa: CASSLGGPGTSMNTEAFF; CDR3nt: TGTGCCAGCAGCTTAGGAGGGCCGGGTACCTCAATGAACACTGAAGCTTTCTTT; d_gene: .; len: 18; v_gene: TRBV7-2; j_gene: TRBJ1-1; abundance: .
CDR3aa: CASSVPNYEQYF; CDR3nt: TGTGCCAGCAGCGTCCCAAACTACGAGCAGTACTTC; d_gene: .; len: 12; v_gene: TRBV9; j_gene: TRBJ2-7; abundance: .
CDR3aa: CASAAPQGAGGNTIYF; CDR3nt: TGTGCTAGTGCCGCGCCACAGGGGGCTGGTGGAAACACCATATATTTT; d_gene: TRBD1; len: 16; v_gene: TRBV12-5; j_gene: TRBJ1-3; abundance: .
CDR3aa: CASSPDKDTEAFF; CDR3nt: TGTGCCAGCAGCCCTGACAAGGACACTGAAGCTTTCTTT; d_gene: .; len: 13; v_gene: TRBV7-3; j_gene: TRBJ1-1; abundance: few
CDR3aa: CASSPRGTSGRIPNTGELFF; CDR3nt: TGTGCCAGCAGCCCGAGAGGGACTAGCGGGAGGATACCGAACACCGGGGAGCTGTTTTTT; d_gene: TRBD2; len: 20; v_gene: TRBV11-3; j_gene: TRBJ2-2; abundance: once
CDR3aa: CASSLNPLAGAHEQYF; CDR3nt: TGTGCCAGCAGCTTGAATCCCCTAGCGGGAGCCCACGAGCAGTACTTC; d_gene: TRBD2; len: 16; v_gene: TRBV5-5; j_gene: TRBJ2-7; abundance: .
CDR3aa: CASSYEVVRETQYF; CDR3nt: TGTGCCAGCAGTTACGAGGTAGTCCGGGAGACCCAGTACTTC; d_gene: .; len: 14; v_gene: TRBV6-2/TRBV6-3; j_gene: TRBJ2-5; abundance: .
CDR3aa: CASSSGQSNEKLFF; CDR3nt: TGTGCCAGCAGCTCAGGACAGTCTAATGAAAAACTGTTTTTT; d_gene: .; len: 14; v_gene: TRBV5-5; j_gene: TRBJ1-4; abundance: .
CDR3aa: CASSYSNSIYEQYF; CDR3nt: TGTGCCAGCAGTTACTCTAATAGTATCTACGAGCAGTACTTC; d_gene: .; len: 14; v_gene: TRBV6-5; j_gene: TRBJ2-7; abundance: few